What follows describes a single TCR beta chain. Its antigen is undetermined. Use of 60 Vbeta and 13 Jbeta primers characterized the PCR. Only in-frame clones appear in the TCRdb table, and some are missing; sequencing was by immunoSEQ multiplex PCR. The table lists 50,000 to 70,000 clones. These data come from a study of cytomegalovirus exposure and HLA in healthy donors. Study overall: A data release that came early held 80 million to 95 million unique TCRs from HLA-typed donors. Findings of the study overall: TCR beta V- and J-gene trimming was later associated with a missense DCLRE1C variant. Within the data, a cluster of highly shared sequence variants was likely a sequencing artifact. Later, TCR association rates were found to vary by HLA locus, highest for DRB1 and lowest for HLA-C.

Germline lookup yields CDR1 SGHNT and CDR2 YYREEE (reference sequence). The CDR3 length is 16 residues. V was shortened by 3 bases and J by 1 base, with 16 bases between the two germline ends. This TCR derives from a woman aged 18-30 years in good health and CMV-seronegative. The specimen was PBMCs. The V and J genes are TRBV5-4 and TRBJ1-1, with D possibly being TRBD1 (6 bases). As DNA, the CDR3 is TGTGCCAGCAGCTCTATGGGGGCAGGGAGGAACACTGAAGCTTTCTTT. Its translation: CASSSMGAGRNTEAFF.